This T cell receptor beta chain was documented in a study of CD8 T cells in ankylosing spondylitis (dated by TCRdb to about 2017). The study in broad terms: T cell receptor beta repertoires were profiled in healthy donors and ankylosing spondylitis patients so that disease-linked TCR variants could be found. The whole study cohort included 108 healthy donors and about two dozen ankylosing spondylitis patients. Samples of peripheral blood were taken, and for ankylosing spondylitis patients, synovial fluid was collected as well.

Sequencing instrument: Illumina HiSeq 2500. Quantitative 5'-RACE with molecular barcodes was used to prepare TCR beta libraries. The authors' analysis ran thus. A new computational method based on a probabilistic model of VDJ rearrangement was used to identify disease-linked TCR variants. TCRdb applied fastp at Q25 and MiXCR to the public reads, then kept only in-frame beta chains. When rows share a CDR3 protein, they turn into one entry using the most common DNA and genes. The V and J calls were determined by TCRdb, not by the authors. This sample lists approximately 140,000 distinct CDR3 sequences; 17% were detected once. The top ten constitute roughly 30% of the sample. The paper as a whole reports these results and caveats: A TCR beta motif of about 8 highly homologous amino acid variants appeared characteristic of blood from ankylosing spondylitis patients. Some motif variants had previously been reported in the synovial fluid and blood of reactive arthritis patients, which suggests shared mechanisms of disease initiation. Significant enrichment of the disease-linked clones was reported in matched synovial fluid samples from ankylosing spondylitis patients. In peripheral blood, the disease-linked clones were found at relatively low frequencies and had a CD8+ phenotype.

The germline V gene (reference sequence) yields LGHDT for CDR1 and YNNKEL for CDR2. Measured from the cysteine to the phenylalanine, the CDR3 is 16 residues long. Only the CDR3 DNA stays, 48 bases, in frame from base 1. Here V drops 8 bases and J drops 3 bases, and the junction holds 12 bases not matched to any gene. This clonotype was seen only a few times. No cognate antigen has been identified for it. No quality values exist for individual bases; no much larger clone is one base distant. This sequence originates from a male donor with ankylosing spondylitis. The chain joins TRBV3-1 to TRBJ2-5; a stretch of 10 junction bases matches TRBD1. Input material: blood, either unsorted or a sorted T cell fraction (not recorded which). The DNA reads as follows: TGTGCCAGCCTTAATACGGGACAGGGGAACAAAGAGACCCAGTACTTC. Translated, this is CASLNTGQGNKETQYF.